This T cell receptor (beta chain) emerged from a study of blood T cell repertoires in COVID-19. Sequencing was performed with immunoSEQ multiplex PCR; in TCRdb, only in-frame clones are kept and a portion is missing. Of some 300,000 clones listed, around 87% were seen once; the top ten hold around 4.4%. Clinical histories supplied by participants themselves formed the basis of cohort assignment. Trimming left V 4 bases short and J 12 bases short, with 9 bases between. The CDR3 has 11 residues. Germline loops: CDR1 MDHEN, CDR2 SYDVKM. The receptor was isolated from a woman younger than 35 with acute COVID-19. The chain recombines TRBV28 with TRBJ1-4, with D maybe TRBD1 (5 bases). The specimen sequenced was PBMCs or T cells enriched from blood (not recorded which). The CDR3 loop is CASSSTGELFF. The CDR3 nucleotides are TGTGCCAGCAGTTCCACGGGGGAACTGTTTTTT.